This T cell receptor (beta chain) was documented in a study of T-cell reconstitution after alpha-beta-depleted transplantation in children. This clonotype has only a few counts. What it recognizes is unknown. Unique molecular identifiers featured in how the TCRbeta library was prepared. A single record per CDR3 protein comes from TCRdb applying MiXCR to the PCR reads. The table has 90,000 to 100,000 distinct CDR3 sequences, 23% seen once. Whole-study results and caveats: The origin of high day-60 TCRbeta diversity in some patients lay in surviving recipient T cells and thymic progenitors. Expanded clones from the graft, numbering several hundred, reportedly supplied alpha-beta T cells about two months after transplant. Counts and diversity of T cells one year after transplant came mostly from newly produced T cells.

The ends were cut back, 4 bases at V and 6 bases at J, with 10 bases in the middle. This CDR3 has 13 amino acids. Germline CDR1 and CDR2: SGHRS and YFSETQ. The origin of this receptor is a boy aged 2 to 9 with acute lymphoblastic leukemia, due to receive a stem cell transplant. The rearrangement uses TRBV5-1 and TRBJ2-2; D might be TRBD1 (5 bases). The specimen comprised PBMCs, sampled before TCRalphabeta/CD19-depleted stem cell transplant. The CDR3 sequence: CASSVGAPGELFF. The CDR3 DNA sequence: TGCGCCAGCAGCGTTGGGGCTCCCGGGGAGCTGTTTTTT.